This TCR beta chain was profiled in a study of blood T cell repertoires in COVID-19. Looking at the study overall: Acute and convalescent COVID-19 specimens originated in the United States, Italy and Spain. PBMCs, B-cell-depleted T cells, or T cells were the source of the cDNA or gDNA that made up the material.

Authors' analysis steps: Using reference gene primer amplification, nucleated cell counts were estimated. Sequencing used immunoSEQ multiplex PCR; TCRdb keeps in-frame clones, though not all of them. D and trimming come from the DNA, and the V and J calls and clone size come from that table. Among about 150,000 clones, roughly 84% were seen once, and the ten largest hold 6.5% to 7.5%. This CDR3 comprises 16 residues. V was pared by 4 bases and J by 8 bases, with 19 bases between. Patients in Seattle were enrolled during active infection, then followed longitudinally. The specimen sequenced was peripheral blood. The TCR sequence derives from a man older than 75 with COVID-19, enrolled during active disease. The V and J genes are TRBV5-3 and TRBJ1-6; a possible D gene is TRBD1 (5 bases). TRBV5-3 is an ORF, with its function uncertain. The CDR3 nucleotides read TGTGCCAGAAGCGGTTGGGGCGGCAGGTCAGATTCACCCCTCCACTTT. Translated: CARSGWGGRSDSPLHF.